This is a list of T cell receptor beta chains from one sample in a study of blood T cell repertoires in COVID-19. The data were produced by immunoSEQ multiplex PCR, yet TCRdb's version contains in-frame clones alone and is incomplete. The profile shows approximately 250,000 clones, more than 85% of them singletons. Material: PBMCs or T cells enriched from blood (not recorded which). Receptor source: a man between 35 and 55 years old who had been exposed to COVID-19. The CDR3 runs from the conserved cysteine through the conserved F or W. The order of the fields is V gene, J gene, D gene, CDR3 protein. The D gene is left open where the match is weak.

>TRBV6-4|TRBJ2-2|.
CASKVGSEGGELFF
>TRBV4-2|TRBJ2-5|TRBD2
CASSQAIAGELETQYF
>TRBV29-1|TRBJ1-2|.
CSAGIGLYGYTF
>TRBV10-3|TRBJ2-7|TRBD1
CAISAVGQGSEQYF
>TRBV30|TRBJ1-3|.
CAWTQGSGNTIYF
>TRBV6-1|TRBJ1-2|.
CASSESVAGTNYGYTF
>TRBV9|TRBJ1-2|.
CASSVEQNNVNSGYTF
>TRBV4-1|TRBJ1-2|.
CASSQDPGVIYGYTF
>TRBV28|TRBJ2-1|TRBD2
CASSFRGLAGNEQFF
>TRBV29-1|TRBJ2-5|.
CSVEGWTAGGTQYF
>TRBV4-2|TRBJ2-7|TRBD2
CASSRETSGSSYEQYF
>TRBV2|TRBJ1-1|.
CASRAGSVNTEAFF
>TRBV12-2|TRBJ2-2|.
CASRFSAGEDTGELFF
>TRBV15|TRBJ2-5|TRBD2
CATGVRGRETQYF
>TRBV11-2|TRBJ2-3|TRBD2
CASDGGLAGVGSSDTQYF
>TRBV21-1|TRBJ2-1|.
CASSSPRESAYNEQFF
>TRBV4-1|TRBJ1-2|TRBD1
CASSLGTGVGYTF
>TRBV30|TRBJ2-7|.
CAWGRQVYEQYF
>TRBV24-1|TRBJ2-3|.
CATQDRPSTDTQYF
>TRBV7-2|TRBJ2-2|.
CASSLEVYRTTNTGELFF
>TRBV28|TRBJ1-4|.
CASSTPDARGAEMFF
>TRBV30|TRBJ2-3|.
CAWMGSRLIPDTQYF
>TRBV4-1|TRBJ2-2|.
CASSVMIGAGRELFF
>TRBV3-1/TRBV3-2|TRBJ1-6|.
CASSQGQGNSPLHF
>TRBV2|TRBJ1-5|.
CASSDLTDNQPQHF
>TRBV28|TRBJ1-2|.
CASRLSANYGYTF
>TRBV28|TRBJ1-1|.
CASGFPDLWTVGTNTEAFF
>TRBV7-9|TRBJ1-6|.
CASSSFGQNNSPLHF
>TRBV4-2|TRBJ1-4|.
CASSQEGRDGEKLFF
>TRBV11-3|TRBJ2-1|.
CASSLDLTETSYNEQFF
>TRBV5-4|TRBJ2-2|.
CASSSAIAGPTNTGELFF
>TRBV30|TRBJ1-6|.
CAWSSPRTYNSPLHF
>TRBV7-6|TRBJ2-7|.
CASSLGQGILPYEQYF
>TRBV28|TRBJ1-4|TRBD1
CASNQPGTEYEKLFF
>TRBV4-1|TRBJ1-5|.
CASNYKTSSGDYQPQHF
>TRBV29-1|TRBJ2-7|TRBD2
CSVEPTSGSYEQYF
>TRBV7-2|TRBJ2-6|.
CASSLAAFSGANVLTF
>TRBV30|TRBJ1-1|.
CAWSEFSGIGAFF
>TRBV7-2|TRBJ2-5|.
CASSLRGFQETQYF
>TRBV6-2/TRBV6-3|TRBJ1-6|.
CASSRFTGYNSPLHF
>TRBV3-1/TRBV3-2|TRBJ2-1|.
CASSSDYYNEQFF
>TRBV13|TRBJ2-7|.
CASSLGIRAYEQYF
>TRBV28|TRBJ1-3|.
CASSFRWRERSGNTIYF
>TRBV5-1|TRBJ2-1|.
CASSSTGSSYNEQFF
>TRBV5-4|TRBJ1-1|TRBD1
CASSLSGGAAEAFF
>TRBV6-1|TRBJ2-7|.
CASSDNYEQYF
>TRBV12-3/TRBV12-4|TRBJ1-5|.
CASSLEGQPQHF
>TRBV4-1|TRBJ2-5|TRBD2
CASSQDAGVETQYF
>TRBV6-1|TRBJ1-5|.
CASSEVTGWSWGSNQPQHF
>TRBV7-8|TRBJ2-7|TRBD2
CASSFAQLRLAVPNYEQYF
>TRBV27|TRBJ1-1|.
CASSLPGNTEAFF